This T cell receptor (beta chain) was obtained from a study of CD8 T cells in Susac syndrome (dated by TCRdb to about 2019). Regarding the study in general: Repertoire sequencing was used to test whether CD8+ T cell activation and differentiation in Susac syndrome was antigen driven.

Overall study outcomes, separate from this receptor: The number of individuals in the TCR sequencing and HLA analysis was acknowledged as relatively small.

V is clipped by 7 bases and J by 0 bases, and the sequence between their germline boundaries is 7 bases long. Spanning cysteine to phenylalanine, the CDR3 consists of 12 amino acids. Only CDR3 DNA remains: 36 bases, in frame from the first base. RNA was extracted with the RNeasy kit and about 0.5 to 1 ug was reverse transcribed using random hexamers. The immunoSEQ multiplex PCR assay, which covers 54 Vbeta and 13 Jbeta segments, was used to amplify TCR beta CDR3 regions. PCR amplification bias was corrected by using a synthetic template baseline for primer optimization and computational correction. The original methods were these. Reads were assigned to V, D and J genes according to IMGT and analyzed in immunoSEQ Analyzer, with only productive sequences retained. Clonality was computed as one minus Shannon entropy normalized by log2 of the number of productive unique sequences. For each patient and control, public and private clones were evaluated among the 100 most prevalent clones. Clones were defined as Susac-specific if absent from the healthy and MS cohorts, from 1052 published viral clones and from other ImmuneACCESS disease sequences. TCRdb handled the public reads itself, with Q25 trimming in fastp and clone calling in MiXCR, and kept productive beta chains. Every distinct CDR3 protein forms one entry, paired with its most common genes and DNA. TCRdb, not the original authors, processed these V and J calls. This sample is represented by roughly 120,000 distinct CDR3 sequences; around 96% of them were singletons. The top ten clones comprise over 0.065% of the sample.

Remarks on this clonotype: This clone's antigen is unknown. There are no base qualities to consult, and no much larger clone falls within one base.

Peripheral blood CD8+ and CD4+ T cells from healthy donors, Susac syndrome patients and multiple sclerosis patients were profiled by high-throughput TCR beta sequencing. The healthy donors served as controls matched for age and sex. CD8+ TEMRA cells were enriched by FACS, while bulk CD8+ and CD4+ T cells were purified by magnetic negative isolation. Blood was collected in EDTA tubes and processed within 24 hours, with PBMCs isolated through density gradient centrifugation. PBMCs intended for TCR sequencing were frozen in liquid nitrogen and were later thawed in a 37 degrees C water bath. Purity of sorted or isolated CD4+, CD8+ and CD8+ TEMRA cells was at least 90%.

Here the chain combines TRBV12-3 or TRBV12-4 and TRBJ2-7, with no reliable assignment of the D segment. The sequenced sample consisted of CD4+ T cells from PBMCs. The TCR comes from a human donor in good health. The CDR3 protein sequence reads: CASTHSSYEQYF. In nucleotides, the sequence is TGTGCCAGCACCCATTCCTCCTACGAGCAGTACTTC.